The 10 T cell receptor beta chains below all came from one sample that was sequenced in a study of human T cells and chemical hapten exposure. Time point defined: pre-sensitization, week 0. This sample's treatment: therapeutic diphenylcyclopropenone sensitization with weekly scalp DPC. Extraction of total RNA was performed on unfractionated whole blood. TCRdb fed the RACE reads into MiXCR, producing one record per CDR3 protein. The sample lists some 57,000 distinct CDR3 sequences; 9.5% to 10% were seen once. This specimen was whole blood, taken in connection with sensitization to the hapten diphenylcyclopropenone (DPC). The receptors derive from a woman in her thirties with alopecia areata. Some clones in this sample may be carry-over from other donors' samples.

A few counts support this clonotype. The V and J genes are TRBV10-3 and TRBJ1-2; 7 nucleotides align to TRBD1. The CDR3 length is 14 residues. Germline loops: CDR1 ENHRY, CDR2 SYGVKD. Trimming at V came to 0 bases and at J to 4 bases, leaving 2 bases not matched to a gene. CDR3 DNA: TGTGCCATCAGTGAGTCGACAGGGACCTATGGCTACACCTTC. Its translation: CAISESTGTYGYTF.

There are many counts of this clonotype. This chain joins TRBV6-2 or TRBV6-3 and TRBJ2-1, with 9 bases fitting TRBD1. The germline V gene encodes CDR1 MNHEY and CDR2 SVGEGT. The V gene end was trimmed by 6 bases and the J gene end by 8 bases; junction bases not matched to a gene: 8. CDR3 size: 14 residues. The CDR3 region is CASSSRDRADEQFF. The DNA of the CDR3 is TGTGCCAGCAGCTCCCGGGACAGGGCAGATGAGCAGTTCTTC.

This clonotype has only a few counts. The rearrangement links TRBV6-5 to TRBJ1-6, with 7 bases fitting TRBD1. The V and J ends lost 5 bases and 2 bases, in that order; junction bases with no gene match: 6. Germline V CDR1 and CDR2: MNHEY, SVGAGI. There are 16 residues in the CDR3. The CDR3 protein is CASSRTGVTYNSPLHF. CDR3 sequence (DNA): TGTGCCAGCAGTAGGACAGGTGTAACCTATAATTCACCCCTCCACTTT.

As for this clonotype: A much larger clone lies a single base off, so this may be a read error. The chain joins TRBV28 to TRBJ1-1; D is unclear. The CDR3 length is 14 residues. With 6 bases removed from V and 1 base from J, the gap between germline ends came to 12 bases. CDR1 MDHEN and CDR2 SYDVKM come from the germline V gene. CDR3 sequence (DNA): TGTGCCAGCAGAACCCACACATGGAACACTGAAGCTTTCTTT. This sequence encodes CASRTHTWNTEAFF.

Only a few counts were recorded for this clonotype. The V call is TRBV20-1, the J call TRBJ1-1; D is perhaps TRBD1 (5 bases). The length of the CDR3 is 14 residues. V lost 3 bases, J lost 1 base, and 12 bases lay in between. Looked up from germline, CDR1 is DFQATT and CDR2 is SNEGSKA (reference sequence). The CDR3 sequence is CSARLGVTNTEAFF. CDR3 bases: TGCAGTGCTAGGCTGGGGGTAACGAACACTGAAGCTTTCTTT.

This clonotype occurred a few times. This chain joins TRBV20-1 and TRBJ1-4; D possibly corresponds to TRBD1 (5 bases). The CDR3 loop spans 17 amino acids. The germline gives CDR1 DFQATT, CDR2 SNEGSKA (reference sequence). Trimming took off 1 base at V and 4 bases at J, with 19 bases between the two ends. In DNA, the CDR3 is TGCAGTGCTAGAGGTAGCCTGGGGCCAGGGAATAATGAAAAACTGTTTTTT. Encoded protein: CSARGSLGPGNNEKLFF.

This clonotype appeared a few times. The chain couples TRBV30 to TRBJ1-1; D is ambiguous. V gave up 8 bases and J gave up 5 bases, with 9 bases separating them. Looked up from germline, CDR1 is GTSNPN and CDR2 is SVGIG (reference sequence). The CDR3 spans 10 residues. The CDR3, as DNA: TGTGCCGGAAGCAGAACTGAAGCTTTCTTT. It is translated as CAGSRTEAFF.

This clonotype has only a few counts. The chain combines TRBV28 with TRBJ2-7, with 8 bases aligning to TRBD1. The germline V gene encodes CDR1 MDHEN and CDR2 SYDVKM. V was clipped by 8 bases and J by 7 bases; unmatched bases: 7. This CDR3 contains 12 residues. CDR3 residues: CASRDRLGEQYF. The CDR3 bases are TGTGCCAGCCGGGACAGGCTAGGGGAGCAGTACTTC.

A few counts support this clonotype. CDR3 sequence (DNA): TGTGCCAGCAGCTCCAGGACAGTCTTCGGGACCCAGTACTTC. Protein: CASSSRTVFGTQYF. The chain joins TRBV7-2 to TRBJ2-5, with a possible D match to TRBD1 (6 bases). CDR1 is SGHTA, CDR2 FQGNSA, per germline. This CDR3 contains 14 residues. The germline V and J ends were trimmed by 4 bases and 7 bases, with 16 bases remaining between them.

This clonotype has at least ten counts. The rearrangement joins TRBV3-1 to TRBJ1-2, with 9 bases fitting TRBD1. From germline, CDR1 is LGHDT and CDR2 YNNKEL (reference sequence). Germline trimming cut 1 base from V and 8 bases from J; bases unmatched to any gene: 8. CDR3 length: 15 amino acids. In DNA form, the CDR3 reads TGTGCCAGCAGCCAAGCTAAACAGGGGGCGAAGGGCTACACCTTC. Translating it yields CASSQAKQGAKGYTF.